This T cell receptor beta chain was captured by sequencing in a study of T cell clonotyping in hematopoietic cell transplantation. Germline V CDR1 and CDR2: MRHNA, SNTAGT. This CDR3 region has 14 residues. V lost 3 bases to trimming and J lost 3 bases; unmatched junction nucleotides: 0. Generated by immunoSEQ multiplex PCR, the TCRdb table keeps only in-frame clones and is missing some. The sample contains roughly 17,000 clones, around nine tenths of which appear only once. The receptor comes from a man aged 35-49 years in good health. Some clones in this sample may be carry-over from other donors' samples. The sequenced sample consisted of peripheral blood mononuclear cells. The chain has TRBV6-4 and TRBJ2-2; 8 bases line up with TRBD2. The DNA for the CDR3 is TGTGCCAGCAGTGAGCGGGGGGACACCGGGGAGCTGTTTTTT. Translating gives CASSERGDTGELFF.